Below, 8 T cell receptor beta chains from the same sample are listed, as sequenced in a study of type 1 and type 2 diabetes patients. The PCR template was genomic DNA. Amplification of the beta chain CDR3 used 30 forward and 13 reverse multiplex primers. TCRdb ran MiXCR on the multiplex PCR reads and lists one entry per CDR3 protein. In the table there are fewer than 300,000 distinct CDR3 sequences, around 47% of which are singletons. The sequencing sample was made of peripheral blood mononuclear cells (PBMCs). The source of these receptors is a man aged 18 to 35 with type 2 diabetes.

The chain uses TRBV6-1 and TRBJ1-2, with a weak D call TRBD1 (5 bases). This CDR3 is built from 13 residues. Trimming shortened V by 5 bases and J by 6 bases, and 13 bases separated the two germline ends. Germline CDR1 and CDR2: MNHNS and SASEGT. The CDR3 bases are TGTGCCAGCAGTAAATGGGGGGAGAATGGCTACACCTTC. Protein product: CASSKWGENGYTF.

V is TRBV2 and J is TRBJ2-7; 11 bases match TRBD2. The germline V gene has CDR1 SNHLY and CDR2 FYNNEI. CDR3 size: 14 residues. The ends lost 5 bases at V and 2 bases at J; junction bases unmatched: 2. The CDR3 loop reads CASSRSGRAYEQYF. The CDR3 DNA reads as TGTGCCAGCAGTCGTAGCGGGAGGGCCTACGAGCAGTACTTC. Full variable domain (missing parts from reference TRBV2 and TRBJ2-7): EPEVTQTPSHQVTQMGQEVILRCVPISNHLYFYWYRQILGQKVEFLVSFYNNEISEKSEIFDDQFSVERPDGSNFTLKIRSTKLEDSAMYFCASSRSGRAYEQYFGPGTRLTVT.

The CDR3, as DNA: TGTGCCAGCAGTTCCGGCGATGAAGCTTTCTTT. As protein: CASSSGDEAFF. The chain combines TRBV12-3 or TRBV12-4 with TRBJ1-1, with D unresolved. The CDR3 is 11 residues long. Between the trimmed V and J ends, which lost 4 bases and 7 bases, there was a span of 7 bases.

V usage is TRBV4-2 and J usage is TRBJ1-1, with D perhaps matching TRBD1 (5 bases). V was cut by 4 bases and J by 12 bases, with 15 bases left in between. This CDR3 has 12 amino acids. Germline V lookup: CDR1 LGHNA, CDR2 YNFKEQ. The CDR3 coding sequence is TGTGCCAGCAGCCGGGGGTCCCCCGAACCTTTCTTT. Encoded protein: CASSRGSPEPFF.

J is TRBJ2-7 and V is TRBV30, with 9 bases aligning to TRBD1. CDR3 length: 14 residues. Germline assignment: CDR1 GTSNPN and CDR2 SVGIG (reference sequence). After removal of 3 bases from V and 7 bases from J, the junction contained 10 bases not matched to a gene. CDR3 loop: CAWREQGALREQYF. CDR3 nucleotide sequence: TGTGCCTGGAGAGAACAGGGGGCCTTGAGGGAGCAGTACTTC.

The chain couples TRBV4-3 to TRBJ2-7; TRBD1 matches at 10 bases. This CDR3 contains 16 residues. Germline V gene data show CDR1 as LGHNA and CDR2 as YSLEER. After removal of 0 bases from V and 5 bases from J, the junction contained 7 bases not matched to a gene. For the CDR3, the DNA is TGCGCCAGCAGCCAAGATAGTAGGGACAGGGGCCACGAGCAGTACTTC. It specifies CASSQDSRDRGHEQYF.

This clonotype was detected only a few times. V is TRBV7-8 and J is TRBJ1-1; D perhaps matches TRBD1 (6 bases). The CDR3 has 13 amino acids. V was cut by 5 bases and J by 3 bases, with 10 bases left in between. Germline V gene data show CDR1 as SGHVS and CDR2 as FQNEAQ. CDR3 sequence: CASSRQDYTEAFF. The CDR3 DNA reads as TGTGCCAGCAGCAGACAGGACTACACTGAAGCTTTCTTT.

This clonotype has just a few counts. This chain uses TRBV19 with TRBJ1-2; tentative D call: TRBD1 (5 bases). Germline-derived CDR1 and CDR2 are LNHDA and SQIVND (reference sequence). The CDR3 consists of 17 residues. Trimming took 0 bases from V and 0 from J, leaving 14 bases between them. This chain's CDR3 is CASSIDHRLNANYGYTF. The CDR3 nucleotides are TGTGCCAGTAGTATAGATCACAGGCTTAACGCTAACTATGGCTACACCTTC.